This section outlines one TCR beta chain sequence together with its context. No antigen is known for it. The source of the sample is a study of T cells in Graves' hyperthyroidism and ophthalmopathy. Study-level information: The blood sample was taken at first diagnosis, before treatment began.

With duration under 3 months, ophthalmopathy was active: Clinical Activity Score at least 3, NOSPECS at least 4. PBMCs were obtained from 9.5 to 10 ml fresh peripheral blood. Whole-study findings and limits: For ophthalmopathy, model prediction preceded onset by a median approximately 6 months.

RNA transcripts served as the template for amplifying TCR beta CDR3 regions. During a first-round RT-PCR of the TCR CDR3, the HTBI primer set was used. From the multiplex PCR reads, TCRdb called clonotypes with MiXCR, one entry per CDR3 protein. This sample yields more than 500,000 distinct CDR3 sequences, of which about 14% are seen a single time; around 4% belongs to the top ten. V lost 6 bases and J lost 6, with 17 bases in between. The CDR3 runs to 15 residues. The chain is built from TRBV12-3 or TRBV12-4 and TRBJ2-2; maybe TRBD2 (5 bases). The clonotype was recovered from a woman aged 40 to 49 with Graves' ophthalmopathy. Input material: blood. The CDR3 region is CASRPAGPGAGELFF. CDR3 in DNA: TGTGCCAGCAGACCGGCGGGCCCCGGGGCCGGGGAGCTGTTTTTT.